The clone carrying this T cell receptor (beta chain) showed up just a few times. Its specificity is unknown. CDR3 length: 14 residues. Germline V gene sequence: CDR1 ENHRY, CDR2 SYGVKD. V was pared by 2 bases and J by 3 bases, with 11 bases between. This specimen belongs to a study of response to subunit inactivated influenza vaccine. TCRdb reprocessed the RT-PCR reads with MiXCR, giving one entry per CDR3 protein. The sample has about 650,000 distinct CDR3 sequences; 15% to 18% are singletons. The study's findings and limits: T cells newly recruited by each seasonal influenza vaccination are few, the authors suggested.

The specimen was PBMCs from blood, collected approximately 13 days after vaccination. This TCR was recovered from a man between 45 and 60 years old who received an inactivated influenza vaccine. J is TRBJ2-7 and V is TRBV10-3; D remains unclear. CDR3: CAISEASGSYEQYF. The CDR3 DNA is TGTGCCATCAGTGAGGCTTCAGGTAGCTACGAGCAGTACTTC.